The rows below give T cell receptor beta chains drawn from one sample of a study of control samples from healthy donors and cancer patients. This table comes from immunoSEQ multiplex PCR, and its TCRdb copy is limited to in-frame clones, with some not included. The sample has about 150,000 clones; 90% to 95% are singletons. Sequenced material: blood. These receptors came from a woman between 35 and 50 years old in good health. CDR3s include the opening cysteine and the closing phenylalanine or tryptophan. The D gene is left open where the match is weak. Clone size is stated in some rows and not others, as once, few, many or a class when expanded.

j_call	cdr3_length	d_call	clone_size	v_call	cdr3_aa	cdr3_nt
TRBJ2-3	14	NA	NA	TRBV7-9	CASSWDGSTDTQYF	TGTGCCAGCAGCTGGGACGGGAGCACAGATACGCAGTATTTT
TRBJ1-1	16	TRBD1	NA	TRBV5-4	CASSFRTGDMNTEAFF	TGTGCCAGCAGCTTCCGGACAGGGGATATGAACACTGAAGCTTTCTTT
TRBJ2-7	16	NA	NA	TRBV27	CASSRPAGIGPYEQYF	TGTGCCAGCTCGAGGCCCGCGGGTATCGGTCCCTACGAGCAGTACTTC
TRBJ2-7	11	NA	few	TRBV20-1	CSARQLYEQYF	TGCAGTGCAAGACAGTTATACGAGCAGTACTTC
TRBJ2-7	17	TRBD2	NA	TRBV27	CASSLSGSGRAWYEQYF	TGTGCCAGCAGTTTATCCGGTAGCGGGAGGGCCTGGTACGAGCAGTACTTC
TRBJ2-7	14	TRBD2	NA	TRBV4-2	CASSQTSGTYEQYF	TGTGCCAGCAGCCAAACTAGCGGAACCTACGAGCAGTACTTC
TRBJ2-5	14	TRBD1	NA	TRBV11-2	CASSAGTGGETQYF	TGTGCCAGCAGCGCCGGGACAGGGGGGGAGACCCAGTACTTC
TRBJ2-7	16	TRBD1	NA	TRBV3-1/TRBV3-2	CASSFVTGQGGYEQYF	TGTGCCAGCAGCTTTGTTACGGGACAGGGAGGCTACGAGCAGTACTTC
TRBJ2-7	11	NA	NA	TRBV20-1	CSAKRGLEQYF	TGCAGTGCTAAACGCGGGCTCGAGCAGTACTTC
TRBJ2-1	15	TRBD2	NA	TRBV11-3	CASSLGWRGNNEQFF	TGTGCCAGCAGCTTAGGGTGGCGGGGGAACAATGAGCAGTTCTTC
TRBJ1-2	13	TRBD1	NA	TRBV30	CAWSVSTGAGYTF	TGTGCCTGGAGTGTTTCCACAGGGGCTGGCTACACCTTC
TRBJ1-3	15	NA	NA	TRBV7-2	CASSSLLGPGNTIYF	TGTGCCAGCAGCTCCCTTCTAGGGCCTGGAAACACCATATATTTT
TRBJ2-2	14	NA	NA	TRBV19	CASSIETGPGELFF	TGTGCCAGTAGTATTGAAACTGGCCCCGGGGAGCTGTTTTTT
TRBJ2-1	12	NA	NA	TRBV4-1	CASSPWGNEQFF	TGCGCCAGCAGCCCTTGGGGGAATGAGCAGTTCTTC
TRBJ1-6	13	NA	once	TRBV4-3	CASSQESDSPLHF	TGCGCCAGCAGCCAGGAATCAGATTCACCCCTCCACTTT
TRBJ2-1	13	NA	NA	TRBV5-1	CASSLAGIDEQFF	TGCGCCAGCAGCTTGGCAGGGATCGATGAGCAGTTCTTC
TRBJ1-3	17	NA	NA	TRBV9	CASSVDLTTSSGNTIYF	TGTGCCAGCAGCGTAGATCTAACAACTTCCTCTGGAAACACCATATATTTT